The source of this T cell receptor beta chain is a study of blood T cell repertoires in COVID-19. For the study at large: Acute-phase and convalescent COVID-19 samples originated in the United States, Italy and Spain. Sources were T cells, B-cell-depleted T cells, or PBMCs; the material itself was cDNA or gDNA.

In the source study's methods: Reference gene primers were amplified, and this amplification served to estimate nucleated cell counts. TCRdb's copy holds only in-frame clones and misses some; the assay was immunoSEQ multiplex PCR. The DNA gave D and trimming, while V, J and clone size come from that table. The sample yields more than 65,000 clones, about 93% seen once. The CDR3 runs to 15 residues. The V gene end was trimmed by 3 bases and the J gene end by 0 bases; junction bases not matched to a gene: 5. Germline V CDR1 and CDR2: LNHNV, YYDKDF (reference sequence). V is TRBV15 and J is TRBJ2-7, with 7 bases identical to TRBD1. This TCR derives from a human donor in a cohort sampled during active COVID-19. The sample comprised peripheral blood. CDR3 nucleotide sequence: TGTGCCACCAGCAGGGATGCAGGGGGCTCCTACGAGCAGTACTTC. Encoded protein: CATSRDAGGSYEQYF.